Below are 24 T cell receptor beta chains sequenced from a single sample in a study of patients and donors after allogeneic stem cell transplantation. TCRdb reprocessed the RT-PCR reads via MiXCR and lists one record per CDR3 protein. Among about 160,000 distinct CDR3 sequences listed, 30% to 45% were seen once. The specimen was blood, either unsorted or a sorted T cell fraction (not recorded which). These receptors originate from a human donor who was either an allogeneic HSCT recipient or a stem cell or donor lymphocyte infusion donor (not recorded which). It is not recorded whose cells these are; they may come from a transplant donor.

This chain links TRBV29-1 with TRBJ1-1, with D possibly TRBD1 on 6 matching bases. The V end was cut by 2 bases, the J end by 3 bases, with 10 bases between. The CDR3 has 13 amino acids. The germline gives CDR1 SQVTM, CDR2 ANQGSEA. CDR3 coding DNA: TGCAGCGTTGAAACAGGGCGGCACACTGAAGCTTTCTTT. Translation: CSVETGRHTEAFF.

This clonotype was seen a handful of times. This chain links TRBV15 with TRBJ1-4; 11 bases match TRBD1. This CDR3 spans 16 amino acids. Germline values: CDR1 LNHNV, CDR2 YYDKDF (reference sequence). J lost 2 bases, V lost 1 base, and 0 bases had no gene match. The CDR3 protein is CATSRGDRGTNEKLFF. The CDR3 nucleotides read TGTGCCACCAGCAGAGGGGACAGGGGGACTAATGAAAAACTGTTTTTT.

V gene TRBV30 combines with J gene TRBJ1-2; 7 nucleotides match TRBD1. V dropped 7 bases and J dropped 2; count of bases not matched to a gene: 4. The CDR3 consists of 12 residues. Germline loops: CDR1 GTSNPN, CDR2 SVGIG (reference sequence). CDR3 DNA sequence: TGTGCCTACACAGGGGCAAACTATGGCTACACCTTC. It translates to CAYTGANYGYTF.

V usage is TRBV4-3 and J usage is TRBJ2-7; the match to TRBD1 covers 8 bases. J gave up 11 bases and V 0 bases, and 9 bases lay outside the gene matches. The CDR3 has 14 residues. Germline-derived CDR1 and CDR2 are LGHNA and YSLEER. CDR3 protein: CASSQDGGQGKKYF. CDR3 nucleotide sequence: TGCGCCAGCAGCCAAGATGGAGGACAGGGCAAAAAGTACTTC.

The chain recombines TRBV12-3 or TRBV12-4 with TRBJ1-6; TRBD1 agrees at 7 bases. Unmatched junction bases numbered 2, after V lost 5 bases and J lost 7 bases. This CDR3 is 13 amino acids long. The CDR3 nucleotides are TGTGCCAGCAGTGAGGGACAGAATTCACCCCTCCACTTT. It encodes CASSEGQNSPLHF.

The rearrangement links TRBV28 to TRBJ2-7, with 10 positions matching TRBD1. Germline-derived CDR1 and CDR2 are MDHEN and SYDVKM. J lost 3 bases, V lost 5 bases, and 10 bases had no gene match. The CDR3 runs to 16 residues. In nucleotides, the CDR3 is TGTGCCAGCAGTACCCCCCTGGGACAGGGGAACTACGAGCAGTACGTC. Amino acid sequence: CASSTPLGQGNYEQYV.

The chain has TRBV21-1 and TRBJ1-5. TRBV21-1 is a known pseudogene. The CDR3 is 17 residues long. CDR3 region: CASSKGAAIWSNQPQHF. The CDR3 DNA is TGTGCCAGCAGCAAAGGGGCAGCGATATGGAGCAATCAGCCCCAGCATTTT.

This chain connects TRBV6-1 to TRBJ1-2; possibly TRBD1 for D (5 bases). The CDR3 is 14 residues long. V lost 7 bases, J lost 1 base, and 13 bases lay in between. CDR1 is MNHNS, CDR2 SASEGT, per germline. CDR3 residues: CASTPGPINYGYTF. The CDR3 DNA sequence: TGTGCCAGCACCCCGGGACCGATTAACTATGGCTACACCTTC.

The V gene is TRBV6-6, the J gene TRBJ2-7; D is ambiguous. CDR3 size: 12 residues. The germline V gene has CDR1 MNHNY and CDR2 SVGAGI (reference sequence). V lost 0 bases to trimming and J lost 6 bases, with 6 bases between them. The CDR3: CASSYSSSEQYF. The CDR3 nucleotides are TGTGCCAGCAGTTACTCCTCGAGCGAGCAGTACTTC.

The V call is TRBV4-2, the J call TRBJ1-5; possibly TRBD1 for D (5 bases). CDR3 length: 16 amino acids. V was cut by 1 base and J by 3 bases, with 13 bases left in between. The germline CDR1 and CDR2 sequences are LGHNA and YNFKEQ. The DNA for the CDR3 is TGTGCCAGCAGCCAAGTAGGGGACCGGGACAATCAGCCCCAGCATTTT. It specifies CASSQVGDRDNQPQHF.

The J gene is TRBJ1-5, the V gene TRBV5-5; perhaps TRBD1 as D (5 bases). The CDR3 runs 16 residues. Germline CDR1 is SGHKS and CDR2 is YYEKEE (reference sequence). Deletions cut 0 bases from V and 3 bases from J, with 13 bases between. CDR3 nucleotide sequence: TGTGCCAGCAGCTTGGGGAAGCAGGGTTACAATCAGCCCCAGCATTTT. It codes for CASSLGKQGYNQPQHF.

The V call is TRBV5-6, the J call TRBJ1-2, with TRBD1 matching over 12 bases. The CDR3 length is 13 residues. Germline V gene lookup returns CDR1 SGHDT and CDR2 YYEEEE. J was trimmed by 7 bases and V by 7 bases; bases with no gene match: 5. The DNA of the CDR3 is TGTGCCAGCGGGACAGGGGGCGCGGGTGGCTACACCTTC. It translates to CASGTGGAGGYTF.

This chain uses TRBV6-6 with TRBJ1-2, with a possible D match to TRBD1 (5 bases). The germline gives CDR1 MNHNY, CDR2 SVGAGI (reference sequence). This CDR3 is built from 17 residues. Trimming removed 0 bases from V and 4 bases from J, with 18 bases in between. CDR3 in amino acids: CASSYSSWTRGGYGYTF. For the CDR3, the DNA is TGTGCCAGCAGTTACTCCTCATGGACACGAGGTGGCTATGGCTACACCTTC.

This clonotype was counted many times. The chain combines TRBV27 with TRBJ1-1, with D unclear. The CDR3 length is 14 residues. Germline CDR1 is MNHEY and CDR2 is SMNVEV (reference sequence). V was trimmed by 2 bases and J by 4 bases, leaving 11 bases between them. The CDR3: CASSLRTGITEAFF. DNA of the CDR3: TGTGCCAGCAGTTTACGCACGGGGATCACTGAAGCTTTCTTT.

The sample holds a few counts of this clonotype. The CDR3 sequence: CATLQGTGMYTDTQYF. As DNA, the CDR3 is TGTGCCACCCTCCAGGGGACAGGGATGTATACAGATACGCAGTATTTT. This sequence joins TRBV6-5 and TRBJ2-3, with 9 bases lining up with TRBD1. Per the germline V gene, CDR1 is MNHEY and CDR2 is SVGAGI. V lost 10 bases, J lost 3 bases, and 14 bases stayed unmatched. This CDR3 is 16 amino acids long.

This clonotype was seen more than once but under ten times. The V and J genes are TRBV29-1 and TRBJ1-5, with 7 nucleotides matching TRBD1. This CDR3 region has 13 residues. CDR1 is SQVTM and CDR2 is ANQGSEA in the germline V gene. Unmatched junction bases numbered 2, after V lost 5 bases and J lost 1 base. The CDR3 nucleotides read TGCAGCGTTAGGACAGGCAGCAATCAGCCCCAGCATTTT. Amino acid sequence: CSVRTGSNQPQHF.

This clonotype was counted between two and nine times. The gene calls are TRBV6-1 and TRBJ1-2; TRBD1 matches 9 bases. The CDR3 is 15 amino acids. CDR1 is MNHNS and CDR2 is SASEGT in the germline V gene. With V trimmed by 1 base and J by 6 bases, 6 bases remained unmatched. The CDR3 region has the DNA TGTGCCAGCAGTGAAGTCTGGACAGGGGAGGATGGCTACACCTTC. Its translation: CASSEVWTGEDGYTF.

The chain couples TRBV6-2 or TRBV6-3 to TRBJ1-1; 7 bases agree with TRBD1. The CDR3 has 17 amino acids. Germline assignment: CDR1 MNHEY and CDR2 SVGEGT. Losses at the gene ends were 0 bases for V and 1 base for J; bases not matched to a gene: 8. This chain's CDR3 is CASSYSVGQLTNTEAFF. The CDR3 DNA is TGTGCCAGCAGTTACTCCGTGGGACAGTTGACGAACACTGAAGCTTTCTTT.

This clonotype was counted a few times. The chain joins TRBV29-1 to TRBJ2-7, with TRBD1 matching 7 bases. The length of the CDR3 is 14 residues. The V gene end was trimmed by 7 bases and the J gene end by 9 bases; junction bases not matched to a gene: 18. CDR1 and CDR2 from the germline V gene are SQVTM and ANQGSEA. DNA for the CDR3: TGCAGCGCCCGGTCCAGGGGGTCCGTTGGTAGGCAGTACTTC. Translating gives CSARSRGSVGRQYF.

The J gene is TRBJ2-3, the V gene TRBV12-3 or TRBV12-4; the D is unclear. The CDR3 covers 11 residues. V was cut by 8 bases and J by 3 bases, with 6 bases left in between. For the CDR3, the DNA is TGTGCCAGCGGCCTAACAGATACGCAGTATTTT. Translated: CASGLTDTQYF.

V gene TRBV21-1 combines with J gene TRBJ1-3. TRBV21-1 is labeled a pseudogene. The CDR3 has 15 residues. For the CDR3, the DNA is TGTGCCAGCAGCAAACGTACCGGGAGGGAGAACACCATATATTTT. Its protein product is CASSKRTGRENTIYF.

The CDR3 region is CATRARGRETQYF. For the CDR3, the DNA is TGTGCCACCAGAGCGAGGGGCCGGGAGACCCAGTACTTC. The J gene is TRBJ2-5, the V gene TRBV15, with D possibly being TRBD1 or TRBD2 (5 bases each). In germline, CDR1 is LNHNV, CDR2 YYDKDF (reference sequence). The CDR3 spans 13 residues. With 6 bases removed from V and 5 bases from J, the gap between germline ends came to 13 bases.

The J gene is TRBJ2-2, the V gene TRBV20-1; 9 bases fit TRBD1. V gave up 6 bases and J gave up 1 base; unmatched junction bases: 9. Looked up from germline, CDR1 is DFQATT and CDR2 is SNEGSKA (reference sequence). The CDR3 consists of 16 residues. CDR3 sequence reads: CSAASGTGLNTGELFF. For the CDR3, the DNA is TGCAGTGCAGCATCCGGGACAGGGCTGAACACCGGGGAGCTGTTTTTT.

This clonotype has a handful of counts. The chain combines TRBV27 with TRBJ1-1; possibly TRBD1 for D (5 bases). The germline CDR1 and CDR2 sequences are MNHEY and SMNVEV (reference sequence). This CDR3 spans 15 amino acids. V was shortened by 6 bases and J by 5 bases, with 19 bases between the two germline ends. The CDR3 protein is CASRRGTPGGTEAFF. Written as DNA, the CDR3 is TGTGCCAGCAGGCGAGGGACCCCGGGGGGTACTGAAGCTTTCTTT.